The TCR beta chain described here comes from a study of a mutant IDH1 vaccine in newly diagnosed glioma. Time point in this sample: week 47, end of study. Vaccination used 300 ug of mutant IDH1 20-mer peptide per dose, with topical imiquimod. This clone was seen just once. Its antigen remains unknown. The CDR3 spans 15 residues. Germline V lookup: CDR1 MNHEY, CDR2 SMNVEV (reference sequence). J gave up 6 bases and V 6 bases, and 9 bases lay outside the gene matches. Repertoires were generated with immunoSEQ multiplex PCR, while TCRdb's copy carries only in-frame clones and drops some. The top ten hold roughly 0.74% of the sample, which has almost 95,000 clones, roughly 86% seen once.

The sample in question was PBMCs, obtained from a glioma patient whose treatment included an IDH1 peptide vaccine. The chain uses TRBV27 and TRBJ2-1; 9 bases are shared with TRBD1. The sequence came from a woman aged 45-59 years with glioma. The CDR3 bases are TGTGCCAGCAGCCTTGGGACAGGGCGCGTCAATGAGCAGTTCTTC. It yields the protein CASSLGTGRVNEQFF.